This TCR beta chain was observed in a study of blood T cell repertoires in COVID-19. The overall study: Sources were T cells, B-cell-depleted T cells, or PBMCs; the material itself was cDNA or gDNA.

Germline CDR1 SGHAT, CDR2 FQNNGV. CDR3 length: 13 amino acids. V was trimmed by 2 bases and J by 0 bases, leaving 4 bases between them. Using immunoSEQ multiplex PCR, the repertoire was profiled, and TCRdb retains in-frame clones only, with some absent. The sample carries roughly 200,000 clones, more than 75% recorded once. The sequenced material came from PBMCs or T cells enriched from blood (not recorded which). The rearrangement uses TRBV11-2 and TRBJ1-1, with D uncertain. This receptor was obtained from a man between 25 and 39 years old in a cohort exposed to, infected with or recovered from COVID-19 (not recorded which). As DNA, the CDR3 is TGTGCCAGCAGCTTACGGGTGAACACTGAAGCTTTCTTT. Translated: CASSLRVNTEAFF.